Each of the 17 T cell receptor beta chains below was sequenced from the same sample in a study of cytomegalovirus exposure and HLA in healthy donors. The PCR employed 60 Vbeta primers together with 13 Jbeta primers. Method: immunoSEQ multiplex PCR; TCRdb's copy keeps in-frame clones and lacks some. The table records 150,000 to 200,000 clones, around four fifths of them present only once. Input material: PBMCs. The source of these receptors is a woman aged 18-35 years in good health and CMV-seronegative.

The V gene is TRBV7-6, the J gene TRBJ2-7; 7 nucleotides align to TRBD1. Trimming took 5 bases from V and 4 from J; bases not matched to a gene: 5. The CDR3 consists of 13 residues. Germline V CDR1 and CDR2: SGHVS, FNYEAQ. CDR3 sequence: CASSKNRGYEQYF. In nucleotides, the CDR3 is TGTGCCAGCAGCAAAAACAGGGGATACGAGCAGTACTTC.

In this sample, this clone turned up once. V and J are TRBV29-1 and TRBJ2-5; D is undetermined. CDR1 and CDR2 (germline): SQVTM, ANQGSEA. V was trimmed by 3 bases and J by 3 bases, leaving 20 bases between them. This CDR3 has 16 residues. CDR3 residues: CSVDVSNYGRKETQYF. The CDR3 nucleotides are TGCAGCGTTGACGTTTCGAACTACGGCAGAAAAGAGACCCAGTACTTC.

The genes are TRBV7-9 and TRBJ2-2; 9 nucleotides agree with TRBD1. This CDR3 spans 17 amino acids. The trim removed 5 bases at V and 0 bases at J, leaving 7 bases unmatched. CDR1 is SEHNR and CDR2 is FQNEAQ in the germline V gene (reference sequence). The CDR3 region has the DNA TGTGCCAGCAGCACGACAGGGGGATTAGCGAACACCGGGGAGCTGTTTTTT. Translated, it gives CASSTTGGLANTGELFF.

This clone showed up just a few times. The chain employs TRBV5-3 and TRBJ2-3; 12 nucleotides agree with TRBD2. TRBV5-3 is annotated as an ORF whose role is uncertain. With V trimmed by 5 bases and J by 5 bases, 6 bases remained unmatched. The CDR3 covers 15 residues. The CDR3 loop reads CARSSSGRVRDTQYF. CDR3 DNA: TGTGCCAGAAGTTCTAGCGGGAGGGTTAGAGATACGCAGTATTTT.

This sequence joins TRBV28 and TRBJ2-7; 9 nucleotides line up with TRBD1. V shed 6 bases, J shed 4 bases, and the junction held 4 bases outside the gene matches. In germline, CDR1 is MDHEN, CDR2 SYDVKM. The CDR3 has 13 residues. CDR3 sequence: CASRDRGSYEQYF. CDR3 nucleotide sequence: TGTGCCAGCAGGGACAGGGGCTCGTACGAGCAGTACTTC.

The V call is TRBV5-1, the J call TRBJ1-5, with D uncertain. This CDR3 is built from 15 residues. Germline-derived CDR1 and CDR2 are SGHRS and YFSETQ. The V gene lost 5 bases and the J gene lost 2 bases, with 14 bases spanning the gap. The chain's CDR3 is CASRATLRGNQPQHF. The CDR3 coding sequence is TGCGCCAGCAGAGCTACACTACGGGGCAATCAGCCCCAGCATTTT. The full variable domain, with the rest looked up from reference TRBV5-1 and TRBJ1-5, is KAGVTQTPRYLIKTRGQQVTLSCSPISGHRSVSWYQQTPGQGLQFLFEYFSETQRNKGNFPGRFSGRQFSNSRSEMNVSTLELGDSALYLCASRATLRGNQPQHFGDGTRLSIL.

V is TRBV5-1 and J is TRBJ2-1; TRBD2 might be the D (6 bases). CDR1 is SGHRS, CDR2 YFSETQ, per germline. CDR3 size: 13 residues. Trimming removed 5 bases at V and 10 bases at J, with 16 bases between. The CDR3 loop is CASSSGGRGEQFF. The CDR3 DNA reads as TGCGCCAGCAGTTCCGGAGGACGGGGGGAGCAGTTCTTC.

The rearrangement links TRBV10-3 to TRBJ1-3, with unresolved D. The germline CDR1 and CDR2 sequences are ENHRY and SYGVKD. V gave up 0 bases and J gave up 0 bases, with 6 bases separating them. The CDR3 length is 15 residues. The CDR3 sequence: CAISESRNSGNTIYF. Written as DNA, the CDR3 is TGTGCCATCAGTGAGTCCAGGAACTCTGGAAACACCATATATTTT.

The chain uses TRBV19 and TRBJ1-5; D is undetermined. This CDR3 is built from 15 residues. V lost 3 bases and J 1 base, leaving 10 bases between the germline ends. CDR1 is LNHDA, CDR2 SQIVND, per germline (reference sequence). The CDR3 spells CASSIGGVSNQPQHF. Written as DNA, the CDR3 is TGTGCCAGTAGTATCGGCGGGGTAAGCAATCAGCCCCAGCATTTT.

The sample holds one count of this clone. V is TRBV19 and J is TRBJ1-3; TRBD1 aligns across 7 bases. Germline CDR1 and CDR2: LNHDA and SQIVND (reference sequence). CDR3 size: 16 residues. Germline trimming cut 6 bases from V and 1 base from J; bases unmatched to any gene: 9. The CDR3 DNA reads TGTGCCAGTAGCCCGACAGGGAGAGGATCTGGAAACACCATATATTTT. As protein: CASSPTGRGSGNTIYF.

CDR3 protein: CASRDQTGNTEAFF. The DNA for the CDR3 is TGTGCCAGCAGAGACCAAACAGGGAACACTGAAGCTTTCTTT. This rearrangement joins TRBV6-5 to TRBJ1-1, with D perhaps TRBD1 (5 bases). Trimming stripped 6 bases from V and 1 base from J, with 12 bases between. Germline V gene lookup returns CDR1 MNHEY and CDR2 SVGAGI. The CDR3 is 14 residues long.

The chain recombines TRBV11-1 with TRBJ2-3, with D possibly TRBD2 on 6 matching bases. Between the trimmed V and J ends, which lost 0 bases and 0 bases, there was a span of 16 bases. Germline V lookup: CDR1 SGHAT, CDR2 FQDESV (reference sequence). This CDR3 is built from 18 residues. The CDR3 here is CASSLAGLAPASTDTQYF. CDR3 nucleotides: TGTGCCAGCAGCTTAGCGGGGCTAGCGCCCGCTAGCACAGATACGCAGTATTTT.

V usage is TRBV6-1 and J usage is TRBJ1-2; perhaps TRBD1 as D (6 bases). This CDR3 spans 15 amino acids. The germline V gene encodes CDR1 MNHNS and CDR2 SASEGT. Trimming shortened V by 2 bases and J by 9 bases, and 19 bases separated the two germline ends. CDR3 DNA sequence: TGTGCCAGCAGTGAAATTGAAACAGGGACGGAACGCTACACCTTC. This sequence encodes CASSEIETGTERYTF.

This chain uses TRBV5-1 with TRBJ2-1; D not certain. The germline gives CDR1 SGHRS, CDR2 YFSETQ. V lost 0 bases to trimming and J lost 6 bases, with 16 bases between them. CDR3 length equals 16 residues. In nucleotides, the CDR3 is TGCGCCAGCAGCTTGGTTGTCGCGGCGGCCGCCAATGAGCAGTTCTTC. Translating it yields CASSLVVAAAANEQFF.

This clone appeared a few times. The genes are TRBV28 and TRBJ1-2; D is unresolved. V lost 9 bases and J 2 bases, leaving 16 bases between the germline ends. Germline CDR1 MDHEN, CDR2 SYDVKM. The CDR3 is made up of 14 amino acids. Here the CDR3 reads CASAPQFQNYGYTF. The CDR3 region has the DNA TGTGCCAGTGCCCCTCAGTTTCAGAACTATGGCTACACCTTC.

The chain uses TRBV25-1 and TRBJ2-7; D might be TRBD2 (5 bases). With 1 base removed from V and 2 bases from J, the gap between germline ends came to 12 bases. The germline V gene has CDR1 MGHDK and CDR2 SYGVNS. CDR3 length: 15 residues. DNA of the CDR3: TGTGCCAGCAGTGAATTTGAGGGTTATCCCTACGAGCAGTACTTC. It is translated as CASSEFEGYPYEQYF.

This clone has just a few counts. The V gene is TRBV25-1, the J gene TRBJ2-3, with 9 bases fitting TRBD2. The germline V gene encodes CDR1 MGHDK and CDR2 SYGVNS. With 8 bases clipped from V and 1 base from J, the junction kept 4 bases outside the gene matches. CDR3 size: 14 residues. The CDR3 loop is CASGAGGRTDTQYF. The CDR3 region has the DNA TGTGCCAGCGGAGCGGGAGGCCGCACAGATACGCAGTATTTT.